The clone carrying this TCR beta chain was detected many times. Quantitative molecular-barcoded 5'-RACE generated the TCR beta libraries. TCRdb analysed the 5' RACE reads with MiXCR anew, one entry per CDR3 protein. The sample includes 200,000 to 250,000 distinct CDR3 sequences, 30% to 35% of them seen just once. The record originates from a study of CD8 T cells in ankylosing spondylitis. The CDR3 covers 13 residues. The germline V and J ends were trimmed by 1 base and 4 bases, with 11 bases remaining between them. The germline V gene has CDR1 DFQATT and CDR2 SNEGSKA (reference sequence). The TCR comes from a male donor with ankylosing spondylitis or in good health (not recorded which). The rearrangement joins TRBV20-1 to TRBJ2-7; D gene ambiguous. Sequences were obtained from blood, either unsorted or a sorted T cell fraction (not recorded which). The DNA for the CDR3 is TGCAGTGCTAGAGCGGCCCTCGGTTACGAGCAGTACTTC. Its translation is CSARAALGYEQYF.